Presented here are 24 T cell receptor beta chains from one specimen sequenced in a study of glioma-infiltrating T cells after dendritic cell vaccination. Generated by immunoSEQ multiplex PCR, the TCRdb table keeps only in-frame clones and is missing some. This table has about 46,000 clones, about nine tenths appearing once. The time point here: after dendritic cell vaccination, including at tumor progression/relapse. The starting material was blood, obtained after dendritic cell vaccination. All receptors come from a human donor with glioblastoma.

The rearrangement joins TRBV7-2 to TRBJ2-4; a possible D gene is TRBD2 (5 bases). The CDR3 consists of 14 residues. Trimming removed 1 base from V and 5 bases from J, with 9 bases in between. CDR1 is SGHTA, CDR2 FQGNSA, per germline. In DNA form, the CDR3 reads TGTGCCAGCAGCTTAGTCGGGGATGAAAACATTCAGTACTTC. It specifies CASSLVGDENIQYF.

J is TRBJ2-2 and V is TRBV25-1; D might be TRBD2 (7 bases). V lost 7 bases to trimming and J lost 6 bases, with 12 bases between them. The CDR3 has 13 amino acids. CDR1 and CDR2 from the germline V gene are MGHDK and SYGVNS. The CDR3 DNA is TGTGCCAGCAATGGGGGGGGCGCCGGGGAGCTGTTTTTT. This sequence encodes CASNGGGAGELFF.

This clone was seen a handful of times. V gene TRBV7-2 combines with J gene TRBJ2-7; 9 bases are shared with TRBD2. CDR3 size: 14 residues. Germline lookup yields CDR1 SGHTA and CDR2 FQGNSA. The V segment lost 4 bases and the J segment 7 bases; nucleotides outside the gene matches: 8. In nucleotides, the CDR3 is TGTGCCAGCAGCTCCTTAGCGGGAGACTTGGAGCAGTACTTC. Translating gives CASSSLAGDLEQYF.

The V gene is TRBV18, the J gene TRBJ2-7; 8 bases are a match to TRBD1. J was trimmed by 5 bases and V by 6 bases; bases with no gene match: 6. Germline assignment: CDR1 KGHSH and CDR2 LQKENI. This CDR3 contains 13 residues. In DNA, the CDR3 is TGTGCCAGCTCCGAACAGACAGGGGACGAGCAGTACTTC. Translating it yields CASSEQTGDEQYF.

Points on this clone: Other DNA variants within this sample encode the same CDR3. This sequence joins TRBV5-1 and TRBJ2-5, with 9 bases matching TRBD1. Germline V gene data show CDR1 as SGHRS and CDR2 as YFSETQ. CDR3 length: 16 residues. Unmatched junction bases numbered 13, after V lost 5 bases and J lost 5 bases. CDR3 sequence reads: CASSLPAGDREETQYF. CDR3 nucleotides: TGCGCCAGCAGTTTACCAGCCGGGGACAGGGAGGAGACCCAGTACTTC.

This clone showed up just a few times. This chain connects TRBV10-3 to TRBJ2-2; D might be TRBD2 (5 bases). The CDR3 is made up of 16 amino acids. Germline values: CDR1 ENHRY, CDR2 SYGVKD. The ends were cut back, 7 bases at V and 2 bases at J, with 17 bases in the middle. The CDR3 sequence is CAINTGTGINTGELFF. The CDR3 DNA reads as TGTGCCATCAATACGGGCACGGGGATAAACACCGGGGAGCTGTTTTTT.

The CDR3: CAISEGGNTGELFF. The CDR3 nucleotides are TGTGCCATCAGTGAGGGCGGGAACACCGGGGAGCTGTTTTTT. The V and J genes are TRBV10-3 and TRBJ2-2; D gene unclear. The germline V gene has CDR1 ENHRY and CDR2 SYGVKD. Deletions cut 2 bases from V and 1 base from J, with 5 bases between. CDR3 length: 14 residues.

V gene TRBV2 combines with J gene TRBJ2-7; 11 bases map to TRBD2. From germline, CDR1 is SNHLY and CDR2 FYNNEI. Trimming cost V 5 bases and J 6 bases; bases outside gene matches: 6. The CDR3 covers 14 residues. CDR3 nucleotides: TGTGCCAGCAGTCAGGGACTAGCGGTTGGCGAGCAGTACTTC. Translating gives CASSQGLAVGEQYF. Full variable domain (remainder filled in from reference TRBV2 and TRBJ2-7): EPEVTQTPSHQVTQMGQEVILRCVPISNHLYFYWYRQILGQKVEFLVSFYNNEISEKSEIFDDQFSVERPDGSNFTLKIRSTKLEDSAMYFCASSQGLAVGEQYFGPGTRLTVT.

The rearrangement links TRBV18 to TRBJ1-2; the D gene is possibly TRBD1 (5 bases). The CDR3 is made up of 14 amino acids. Germline V gene data show CDR1 as KGHSH and CDR2 as LQKENI. Trimming took 2 bases from V and 4 from J, leaving 11 bases between them. This CDR3 reads CASSPGATVYGYTF. CDR3 bases: TGTGCCAGCTCACCAGGGGCTACTGTCTATGGCTACACCTTC.

The chain recombines TRBV4-2 with TRBJ2-2; a possible D gene is TRBD1 (6 bases). The CDR3 contains 15 residues. Germline loops: CDR1 LGHNA, CDR2 YNFKEQ. The V end lost 4 bases, the J end lost 7 bases, and 16 bases lay between the germline ends. CDR3 nucleotides: TGTGCCAGCAGCCCGCGGACAGATGTTATCGGGGAGCTGTTTTTT. Its protein is CASSPRTDVIGELFF.

V usage is TRBV27 and J usage is TRBJ2-2, with 8 bases matching TRBD1. The V segment lost 2 bases and the J segment 2 bases; nucleotides outside the gene matches: 4. The CDR3 has 16 residues. The V gene's germline CDR1 is MNHEY and CDR2 SMNVEV (reference sequence). The CDR3 DNA follows: TGTGCCAGCAGTTTACGGACAGGGTCAAACACCGGGGAGCTGTTTTTT. Translating it yields CASSLRTGSNTGELFF.

This clone was recorded only once. The V call is TRBV2, the J call TRBJ2-2; 9 bases align to TRBD1. The CDR3 extends over 15 amino acids. V lost 8 bases to trimming and J lost 5 bases; unmatched junction nucleotides: 9. Germline values: CDR1 SNHLY, CDR2 FYNNEI. The CDR3 loop is CASADRGLSTGELFF. For the CDR3, the DNA is TGTGCCAGCGCGGACAGGGGCCTGAGTACCGGGGAGCTGTTTTTT.

The chain links TRBV19 to TRBJ1-5, with no clear D. This CDR3 comprises 14 residues. V dropped 1 base and J dropped 4 bases, with 8 bases sitting between them. Germline V gene data show CDR1 as LNHDA and CDR2 as SQIVND (reference sequence). CDR3 nucleotide sequence: TGTGCCAGTAGTATAGGGGCAGAAAATCAGCCCCAGCATTTT. Its protein product is CASSIGAENQPQHF.

The chain recombines TRBV28 with TRBJ1-5, with D perhaps TRBD1 (5 bases). In germline, CDR1 is MDHEN, CDR2 SYDVKM. Trimming took 6 bases from V and 6 from J, leaving 15 bases between them. This CDR3 has 14 amino acids. CDR3 sequence (DNA): TGTGCCAGCAGGACCGTTCAGGGTGCTCAGCCCCAGCATTTT. Protein product: CASRTVQGAQPQHF.

The rearrangement uses TRBV9 and TRBJ2-1; TRBD1 aligns across 7 bases. With V trimmed by 4 bases and J by 2 bases, 9 bases remained unmatched. This CDR3 region has 16 residues. Germline V lookup: CDR1 SGDLS, CDR2 YYNGEE. The CDR3 DNA reads TGTGCCAGCAGCTCCCCGACAGGGCCCACCTACAATGAGCAGTTCTTC. Translating gives CASSSPTGPTYNEQFF.

The V call is TRBV5-1, the J call TRBJ1-2, with 8 nucleotides matching TRBD1. The ends lost 7 bases at V and 3 bases at J; junction bases unmatched: 17. CDR1 is SGHRS and CDR2 is YFSETQ in the germline V gene. This CDR3 is 17 amino acids long. The DNA for the CDR3 is TGCGCCAGCGGGCCCGGTGGGACAGGCATTGGGTACTATGGCTACACCTTC. Amino acid sequence: CASGPGGTGIGYYGYTF.

The chain carries TRBV7-2 and TRBJ2-5; 12 bases are shared with TRBD2. The germline V gene has CDR1 SGHTA and CDR2 FQGNSA. The CDR3 has 16 amino acids. V shed 5 bases and J 2 bases; nucleotides not matched to a gene: 6. DNA for the CDR3: TGTGCCAGCAGCACTTTCGGGACTAGCGGGCAAGAGACCCAGTACTTC. Amino acids: CASSTFGTSGQETQYF.

This clone was found a few times. V and J are TRBV5-4 and TRBJ2-7, with 8 bases that match TRBD1. Trimming cost V 2 bases and J 2 bases; bases outside gene matches: 3. CDR3 length equals 14 residues. The germline V gene encodes CDR1 SGHNT and CDR2 YYREEE (reference sequence). The CDR3 sequence: CASSFRTGTYEQYF. CDR3 sequence (DNA): TGTGCCAGCAGCTTCCGGACAGGGACCTACGAGCAGTACTTC.

The V call is TRBV12-5, the J call TRBJ1-2; D call uncertain. The germline V and J ends were trimmed by 0 bases and 8 bases, with 19 bases remaining between them. The CDR3 covers 16 residues. From germline, CDR1 is LGHNT and CDR2 FRNRAP. CDR3 protein: CASGLVTTGGSEGYTF. The DNA for the CDR3 is TGTGCTAGTGGTTTGGTAACAACGGGAGGTTCTGAGGGCTACACCTTC. The entire variable domain, with the rest obtained from reference TRBV12-5 and TRBJ1-2, is as follows: DARVTQTPRHKVTEMGQEVTMRCQPILGHNTVFWYRQTMMQGLELLAYFRNRAPLDDSGMPKDRFSAEMPDATLATLKIQPSEPRDSAVYFCASGLVTTGGSEGYTFGSGTRLTVV.

The genes are TRBV19 and TRBJ2-7; weak D call: TRBD2 (6 bases). The CDR3 has 15 amino acids. CDR1 and CDR2 (germline): LNHDA, SQIVND (reference sequence). Trimming removed 1 base at V and 3 bases at J, with 13 bases between. The chain's CDR3 is CASSIVGGPLYEQYF. CDR3 in DNA: TGTGCCAGTAGTATAGTGGGAGGCCCGCTCTACGAGCAGTACTTC.

This clone was seen a handful of times. The chain joins TRBV4-2 to TRBJ2-7, with TRBD2 matching over 10 bases. In germline, CDR1 is LGHNA, CDR2 YNFKEQ. The V and J ends lost 4 bases and 3 bases, in that order; junction bases with no gene match: 6. The CDR3 is 15 residues long. The CDR3 nucleotides read TGTGCCAGCAGCCCCCTAGCGGGAGAGAGCTACGAGCAGTACTTC. Its protein is CASSPLAGESYEQYF.

This chain joins TRBV6-1 and TRBJ1-2; 8 nucleotides line up with TRBD1. The trim removed 4 bases at V and 3 bases at J, leaving 4 bases unmatched. The CDR3 runs 14 residues. Germline loops: CDR1 MNHNS, CDR2 SASEGT. The CDR3 loop is CASSATGQDYGYTF. The CDR3 bases are TGTGCCAGCAGTGCTACGGGACAGGACTATGGCTACACCTTC.

The chain recombines TRBV28 with TRBJ1-1; D might be TRBD1 (6 bases). Trimming cost V 5 bases and J 3 bases, with 22 bases left between them. CDR1 and CDR2 from the germline V gene are MDHEN and SYDVKM. CDR3 length: 17 residues. CDR3 DNA: TGTGCCAGCAGTGAAAATCCACAGGGCTGGTTAGACACTGAAGCTTTCTTT. It encodes CASSENPQGWLDTEAFF.

This rearrangement joins TRBV28 to TRBJ2-3; 9 nucleotides match TRBD2. The germline V gene encodes CDR1 MDHEN and CDR2 SYDVKM. CDR3 length equals 15 residues. V was pared by 8 bases and J by 3 bases, with 9 bases of the junction left unmatched. CDR3: CASGVSGSRTDTQYF. The CDR3 DNA reads as TGTGCCAGCGGAGTTAGCGGGAGCAGGACAGATACGCAGTATTTT.